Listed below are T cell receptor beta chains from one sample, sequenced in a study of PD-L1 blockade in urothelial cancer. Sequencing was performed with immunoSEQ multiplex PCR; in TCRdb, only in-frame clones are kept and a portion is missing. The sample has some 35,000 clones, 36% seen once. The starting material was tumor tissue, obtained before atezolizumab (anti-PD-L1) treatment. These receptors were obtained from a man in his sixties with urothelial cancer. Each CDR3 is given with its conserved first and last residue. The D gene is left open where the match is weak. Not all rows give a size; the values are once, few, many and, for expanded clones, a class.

CASRGNPYNEQFF TGTGCCAGTAGGGGAAACCCCTACAATGAGCAGTTCTTC . TRBJ2-1 TRBV19 .
CASSLYGRGLNQPQHF TGTGCCAGCAGTTTATACGGCAGGGGCCTCAATCAGCCCCAGCATTTT . TRBJ1-5 TRBV28 .
CASGLVRDTMGPQHF TGTGCTAGTGGTTTGGTCCGGGACACGATGGGGCCCCAGCATTTT . TRBJ1-5 TRBV12-5 .
CASSYGGASSSYEQYF TGTGCCAGCAGTTATGGGGGGGCTTCGAGCTCCTACGAGCAGTACTTC . TRBJ2-7 TRBV6-8 .
CAWSDRNSPLHF TGTGCCTGGTCGGACAGAAATTCACCCCTCCACTTT . TRBJ1-6 TRBV30 few
CASSYGGTSTTDTQYF TGTGCCAGCAGCTATGGGGGGACTAGTACCACAGATACGCAGTATTTT TRBD2 TRBJ2-3 TRBV11-3 few
CASSAGQGPYEQYF TGTGCCAGCAGCGCCGGACAGGGCCCCTACGAGCAGTACTTC TRBD1 TRBJ2-7 TRBV11-3 many
CASFLLSSSNEQFF TGTGCCAGCTTTCTCCTATCATCCTCCAATGAGCAGTTCTTC . TRBJ2-1 TRBV9 .
CASSRQVLGPGELFF TGCGCCAGCAGCCGACAGGTCTTGGGACCCGGGGAGCTGTTTTTT . TRBJ2-2 TRBV5-1 .
CASSQSAGWQPQHF TGCGCCAGCAGCCAATCGGCAGGGTGGCAGCCCCAGCATTTT . TRBJ1-5 TRBV4-1 many
CASNTPGQGFRQPQHF TGTGCCAGCAACACTCCTGGACAGGGATTCAGGCAGCCCCAGCATTTT TRBD1 TRBJ1-5 TRBV28 few
CASSITRGETQYF TGTGCCAGTAGTATAACTAGGGGAGAGACCCAGTACTTC . TRBJ2-5 TRBV19 .
CASTYTTGRAPEAFF TGCGCCAGCACTTATACGACAGGGAGGGCCCCTGAAGCTTTCTTT TRBD1 TRBJ1-1 TRBV10-2 .
CASSSDRVEAFF TGTGCCAGCAGTTCCGACAGGGTGGAAGCTTTCTTT TRBD1 TRBJ1-1 TRBV6-8 few
CSTQIAARTDTQYF TGCAGCACGCAAATAGCGGCCCGCACAGATACGCAGTATTTT . TRBJ2-3 TRBV29-1 .
CASSPPFSGYNEQFF TGTGCCAGCTCACCACCGTTTAGCGGCTACAATGAGCAGTTCTTC . TRBJ2-1 TRBV18 .
CASSRNVHYEQYF TGTGCCAGCAGCCGCAACGTCCACTACGAGCAGTACTTC . TRBJ2-7 TRBV6-8 .
CASSVEGIGQETQYF TGTGCCAGCAGCGTAGAGGGGATAGGTCAAGAGACCCAGTACTTC . TRBJ2-5 TRBV9 few
CASSQSGKYSNQPQHF TGCGCCAGCAGTCAATCAGGCAAATATAGCAATCAGCCCCAGCATTTT . TRBJ1-5 TRBV23-1 once
CASTHWGRGYSDTQYF TGTGCCAGCACTCACTGGGGTAGGGGGTACTCAGATACGCAGTATTTT . TRBJ2-3 TRBV6-8 few
CASRGQGAGYGYTF TGTGCCAGTAGGGGACAGGGGGCAGGCTATGGCTACACCTTC TRBD1 TRBJ1-2 TRBV19 .
CASRFGTIKTLREPKTCYEQYF TGCGCCAGCAGGTTCGGAACGATTAAGACCCTTCGGGAACCTAAAACCTGTTACGAGCAGTACTTC . TRBJ2-7 TRBV10-1 few